The entry below gives a single T cell receptor (beta chain) sequence along with its context. Under the authors' procedure: Nucleated cell counts were estimated from reference gene primer amplification. Method: immunoSEQ multiplex PCR; TCRdb's copy keeps in-frame clones and lacks some. The V and J calls and clone size are taken from that table; D and trimming were inferred from the DNA. This sample has roughly 240,000 clones; around 87% occur once, and the top ten carry 3.6%. The sample is drawn from a study of blood T cell repertoires in COVID-19. Trimming took 10 bases from V and 6 from J; bases not matched to a gene: 10. This CDR3 has 13 residues.

The chain combines TRBV12-3 or TRBV12-4 with TRBJ1-2; 8 nucleotides agree with TRBD1. This TCR came from a man younger than 35 with active or convalescent COVID-19. Sequencing was carried out using peripheral blood. The CDR3, as DNA: TGTGCCACAGGACAGGGCTTAAACCATGGCTACACCTTC. It encodes CATGQGLNHGYTF.